The entry that follows covers one TCR beta chain sequence. This sample is drawn from a study of T cell repertoires and HLA-DP antigens. Looking at the study overall: One alloantigen had about nine groove amino acid differences from self, the other one.

Regarding the study as a whole: Previously undetected clones averaged around 40% and 50% against the two alleles respectively.

HeLa cells expressing allogeneic DPB1 restimulated the roughly 15-day-expanded CD4+ cells for less than 25 h. HeLa stimulator cells carried retrovirally transduced HLA-DPA1/DPB1, HLA-DM, invariant chain and CD80. V was pared by 3 bases and J by 4 bases, with 6 bases between. The CDR3 has 12 residues. Primers targeted 54 TRBV and 13 TRBJ segments. For cultured samples, the target was over 50,000 T cell genomes at survey resolution. Some clones are missing from TCRdb's copy, which holds only in-frame ones; the method was immunoSEQ multiplex PCR. The sample includes roughly 1,500 clones, more than 75% of them seen just once.

The sequenced sample was CD137- CD4+ T cells from cultured PBMCs. The chain carries TRBV6-7 and TRBJ1-2, with D perhaps TRBD1 (5 bases). TRBV6-7 is sorted into the ORF group, with uncertain function. This receptor was obtained from a man in his fifties in good health and CMV-seronegative. The CDR3 DNA reads as TGTGCCAGCAGTTATGGGACCTATGGCTACACCTTC. Amino acids: CASSYGTYGYTF.